The next 32 T cell receptor beta chains were all read from a single sample in a study of shared clonotypes between healthy human individuals. Produced via immunoSEQ multiplex PCR; TCRdb's table is partial and in-frame only. The sample holds 470,000 or so clones, roughly 80% seen once. Sequences were obtained from PBMCs. Every receptor here comes from a woman in her thirties or forties in good health. Some clones in this sample may be carry-over from other donors' samples.

The chain joins TRBV28 to TRBJ2-1; perhaps TRBD1 as D (6 bases). CDR3 length equals 15 residues. Germline V gene sequence: CDR1 MDHEN, CDR2 SYDVKM. V was pared by 8 bases and J by 2 bases, with 16 bases between. Here the CDR3 reads CASCYGTLTYNEQFF. In DNA form, the CDR3 reads TGTGCCAGCTGTTACGGGACACTAACCTACAATGAGCAGTTCTTC.

The chain uses TRBV5-6 and TRBJ2-1; TRBD2 is a possible D gene (5 bases). This CDR3 has 16 residues. The germline V gene has CDR1 SGHDT and CDR2 YYEEEE. Between the trimmed V and J ends, which lost 1 base and 0 bases, there was a span of 11 bases. This CDR3 reads CASSLWGATSYNEQFF. DNA of the CDR3: TGTGCCAGCAGCTTGTGGGGAGCCACCTCCTACAATGAGCAGTTCTTC.

The rearrangement joins TRBV9 to TRBJ2-3; TRBD1 matches at 10 bases. V trimming: 4 bases; J trimming: 3 bases; junction bases outside the gene matches: 11. Germline V lookup: CDR1 SGDLS, CDR2 YYNGEE. The CDR3 consists of 17 residues. The DNA of the CDR3 is TGTGCCAGCAGCCCCCCAGGGGGGACAGGGGCAACAGATACGCAGTATTTT. Its protein is CASSPPGGTGATDTQYF.

This chain connects TRBV30 to TRBJ2-1, with 9 bases that match TRBD2. Looked up from germline, CDR1 is GTSNPN and CDR2 is SVGIG (reference sequence). This CDR3 comprises 14 residues. V lost 7 bases to trimming and J lost 4 bases; unmatched junction nucleotides: 8. The CDR3 loop is CAFGLARIYNEQFF. CDR3 coding DNA: TGTGCCTTCGGACTAGCGAGAATTTACAATGAGCAGTTCTTC.

The CDR3 DNA is TGTGCCAGCAGCCCTCCGGGTGAGAGGGGCTACGAGCAGTACTTC. As protein: CASSPPGERGYEQYF. The V call is TRBV28, the J call TRBJ2-7; D assignment may be TRBD1 or TRBD2 (5 bases each). CDR3 length: 15 residues. Trimming cost V 6 bases and J 3 bases, with 18 bases left between them. Germline CDR1 MDHEN, CDR2 SYDVKM.

This chain joins TRBV5-6 and TRBJ2-5; TRBD1 agrees at 9 bases. CDR3 length equals 17 residues. Germline trimming cut 4 bases from V and 7 bases from J; bases unmatched to any gene: 17. From germline, CDR1 is SGHDT and CDR2 YYEEEE. Written as DNA, the CDR3 is TGTGCCAGCAGCGCGGACAGGGGTGGGGAGCGTGCACGGACCCAGTACTTC. This codes for CASSADRGGERARTQYF.

About this clone: A far larger clone is one nucleotide away, so this likely arose from a read error. V gene TRBV5-1 combines with J gene TRBJ1-5; 7 positions match TRBD1. This CDR3 has 14 residues. The V gene's germline CDR1 is SGHRS and CDR2 YFSETQ. CDR3 coding DNA: TGCGACAGCAGCTTCGACAGGGAGGAGCAGCCCCAGCATTTT. It translates to CDSSFDREEQPQHF.

On this clone itself: The identical CDR3 is also encoded by other nucleotide sequences in the sample. The chain is built from TRBV29-1 and TRBJ2-7, with 10 bases matching TRBD1. Trimming took 2 bases from V and 3 from J; bases not matched to a gene: 1. The length of the CDR3 is 13 residues. Germline V gene lookup returns CDR1 SQVTM and CDR2 ANQGSEA. The CDR3 here is CSVERTGGYEQYF. As DNA, the CDR3 is TGCAGCGTTGAAAGGACAGGGGGCTACGAGCAGTACTTC.

CDR3 in DNA: TGCGCCAGCAGCTTGGGACAGAGAAACACCATATATTTT. Encoded protein: CASSLGQRNTIYF. The gene calls are TRBV5-1 and TRBJ1-3, with a tentative D call TRBD1 (5 bases). The CDR3 loop spans 13 amino acids. V was cut by 0 bases and J by 5 bases, with 6 bases left in between. Germline V gene data show CDR1 as SGHRS and CDR2 as YFSETQ.

As concerns this clone: A single base is all that separates this from a far larger clone, so a read error is likely. Other DNA sequences in the same sample also yield this CDR3. V usage is TRBV4-1 and J usage is TRBJ1-2; TRBD1 might be the D (5 bases). This CDR3 comprises 14 residues. CDR1 is MGHRA, CDR2 YSYEKL, per germline. This CDR3 reads CASSQDRVGYGYTF. Here the CDR3 DNA reads TGCGCCAGCAGCCAAGACAGGGTGGGCTATGGCTACACCTTT.

Only one count was recorded for this clone. This likely reflects a read error, since a far larger clone is one base away. V gene TRBV4-3 combines with J gene TRBJ2-2; 9 bases line up with TRBD2. This CDR3 is 16 amino acids long. Germline lookup yields CDR1 LGHNA and CDR2 YSLEER. DNA of the CDR3: TGCGCCAGCAACCAAGTTAGCGGGAGAGGCACCGGGGAGCTGTTTTTT. Translating it yields CASNQVSGRGTGELFF.

This clone counts as medium-sized (0.01 to 0.1%). Other DNA sequences in this sample translate to the same CDR3. This sequence joins TRBV4-2 and TRBJ2-7, with TRBD2 as a possible D gene (7 bases). Germline CDR1 LGHNA, CDR2 YNFKEQ. Deletions cut 1 base from V and 6 bases from J, with 16 bases between. CDR3 length: 15 residues. As DNA, the CDR3 is TGTGCCAGCAGCCAAGGGGAGGGGGAATACGCCGAGCAGTACTTC. It is translated as CASSQGEGEYAEQYF.

This clone was counted a single time. The V and J genes are TRBV6-6 and TRBJ1-2; D is undetermined. CDR3 length: 16 residues. Between the trimmed V and J ends, which lost 5 bases and 4 bases, there was a span of 20 bases. CDR1 is MNHNY, CDR2 SVGAGI, per germline (reference sequence). The CDR3 is CASSPNDPVARYGYTF. The CDR3, as DNA: TGTGCCAGCAGTCCAAACGACCCAGTTGCGCGCTATGGCTACACCTTC.

The chain links TRBV2 to TRBJ2-1, with D perhaps matching TRBD2 (7 bases). V shed 1 base and J shed 4 bases, with 14 bases lying between them. CDR3 length equals 16 residues. In germline, CDR1 is SNHLY, CDR2 FYNNEI. CDR3 sequence reads: CASSEVGGRGYNEQFF. CDR3 nucleotide sequence: TGTGCCAGCAGTGAAGTTGGTGGGAGGGGGTACAATGAGCAGTTCTTC.

The rearrangement uses TRBV29-1 and TRBJ2-5; D is perhaps TRBD2 (5 bases). V shed 3 bases and J shed 4 bases, with 12 bases lying between them. CDR3 length: 13 amino acids. In germline, CDR1 is SQVTM, CDR2 ANQGSEA. CDR3 sequence reads: CSVDRGVGETQYF. The CDR3 bases are TGCAGCGTTGATCGGGGTGTAGGAGAGACCCAGTACTTC.

The V gene is TRBV30, the J gene TRBJ2-2, with D perhaps being TRBD1 or TRBD2 (7 bases each). V gave up 5 bases and J gave up 7 bases, with 23 bases separating them. Germline CDR1 reads GTSNPN; CDR2 reads SVGIG (reference sequence). The CDR3 extends over 16 amino acids. CDR3 residues: CAWYPQGRGLGGELFF. As DNA, the CDR3 is TGTGCCTGGTACCCCCAGGGGAGGGGGCTTGGCGGGGAGCTGTTTTTT.

This chain joins TRBV9 and TRBJ2-2; a possible D gene is TRBD2 (6 bases). The germline V and J ends were trimmed by 6 bases and 7 bases, with 16 bases remaining between them. CDR3 size: 14 residues. The germline CDR1 and CDR2 sequences are SGDLS and YYNGEE. The CDR3 loop reads CASKGLESGGELFF. In nucleotides, the CDR3 is TGTGCCAGCAAGGGACTCGAAAGTGGCGGGGAGCTGTTTTTT.

As for this clone: The same CDR3 is also encoded by other DNA sequences in this sample. This rearrangement joins TRBV30 to TRBJ1-5; D is uncertain. This CDR3 has 14 amino acids. V gave up 0 bases and J gave up 4 bases, with 10 bases separating them. The germline V gene has CDR1 GTSNPN and CDR2 SVGIG (reference sequence). CDR3 nucleotide sequence: TGTGCCTGGAGTGTCTTGGGTAGGAATCAGCCCCAGCATTTT. Its translation: CAWSVLGRNQPQHF.

Remarks on this clone: Other nucleotide sequences from this sample produce the same CDR3. The genes are TRBV18 and TRBJ2-5; 7 nucleotides line up with TRBD2. With V trimmed by 0 bases and J by 5 bases, 3 bases remained unmatched. CDR1 is KGHSH, CDR2 LQKENI, per germline. The CDR3 runs to 14 residues. The CDR3 DNA reads as TGTGCCAGCTCACCACCGTTCGGGGGGGAGACCCAGTACTTC. It is translated as CASSPPFGGETQYF. The full variable domain, with the rest looked up from reference TRBV18 and TRBJ2-5, is NAGVMQNPRHLVRRRGQEARLRCSPMKGHSHVYWYRQLPEEGLKFMVYLQKENIIDESGMPKERFSAEFPKEGPSILRIQQVVRGDSAAYFCASSPPFGGETQYFGPGTRLLVL.

The V and J genes are TRBV5-1 and TRBJ2-7, with D perhaps given as TRBD1 or TRBD2 (5 bases each). This CDR3 spans 14 amino acids. Germline lookup yields CDR1 SGHRS and CDR2 YFSETQ. Trimming took off 4 bases at V and 4 bases at J, with 15 bases between the two ends. The chain's CDR3 is CASSARDGAYEQYF. CDR3 coding DNA: TGCGCCAGCAGCGCCCGGGACGGTGCTTACGAGCAGTACTTC.

The rearrangement links TRBV7-9 to TRBJ2-1; 7 bases agree with TRBD1. V lost 3 bases and J lost 3; bases outside the gene matches: 2. Germline V gives CDR1 SEHNR, CDR2 FQNEAQ (reference sequence). The CDR3 totals 14 residues. As DNA, the CDR3 is TGTGCCAGCAGCTTCGGACAGGACTACAATGAGCAGTTCTTC. Translation gives CASSFGQDYNEQFF.

This chain uses TRBV30 with TRBJ2-5; 7 positions agree with TRBD2. Trimming at V came to 3 bases and at J to 5 bases, leaving 9 bases not matched to a gene. CDR1 and CDR2 from the germline V gene are GTSNPN and SVGIG (reference sequence). The CDR3 runs to 14 residues. The CDR3 DNA follows: TGTGCCTGGAGAGGTTGGGAGGGCCAGGAGACCCAGTACTTC. Translated: CAWRGWEGQETQYF. Full variable domain (outside the CDR3, taken from reference TRBV30 and TRBJ2-5): SQTIHQWPATLVQPVGSPLSLECTVEGTSNPNLYWYRQAAGRGLQLLFYSVGIGQISSEVPQNLSASRPQDRQFILSSKKLLLSDSGFYLCAWRGWEGQETQYFGPGTRLLVL.

This clone came up once. This chain connects TRBV30 to TRBJ1-1; D not resolved. This CDR3 contains 15 residues. Germline V gene data show CDR1 as GTSNPN and CDR2 as SVGIG (reference sequence). The V gene lost 0 bases and the J gene lost 6 bases, with 17 bases spanning the gap. CDR3 amino acids: CAWSVLRPGNAEAFF. CDR3 DNA: TGTGCCTGGAGTGTACTACGGCCGGGTAACGCTGAAGCTTTCTTT.

The rearrangement joins TRBV2 to TRBJ2-2; D possibly corresponds to TRBD1 (6 bases). Trimming stripped 7 bases from V and 6 bases from J, with 24 bases between. This CDR3 has 17 residues. Germline CDR1 reads SNHLY; CDR2 reads FYNNEI. For the CDR3, the DNA is TGTGCCAGCATGGACTTGACAGGAATGGTCATGGCCGGGGAGCTGTTTTTT. Translation gives CASMDLTGMVMAGELFF.

On this clone: This likely traces to a read error, being one base from a far larger clone. The sample has other DNA sequences that encode this CDR3 too. The genes are TRBV28 and TRBJ1-1, with D possibly being TRBD1 (6 bases). CDR3 length equals 14 residues. Germline lookup yields CDR1 MDHEN and CDR2 SYDVKM. CDR3 sequence: CATIVGGHNTEALF. The CDR3 DNA sequence: TGTGCCACCATTGTTGGGGGACATAACACTGAAGCTTTATTT.

The V gene is TRBV6-5, the J gene TRBJ1-2; D remains unclear. With 6 bases removed from V and 3 bases from J, the gap between germline ends came to 11 bases. Germline V CDR1 and CDR2: MNHEY, SVGAGI. This CDR3 has 13 residues. The CDR3 protein is CASSMAGDYGYTF. CDR3 in DNA: TGTGCCAGCAGCATGGCCGGGGACTATGGCTACACCTTC.

The genes are TRBV19 and TRBJ1-2; 10 bases are a match to TRBD1. This CDR3 is built from 15 residues. The V segment lost 9 bases and the J segment 0 bases; nucleotides outside the gene matches: 7. The germline V gene encodes CDR1 LNHDA and CDR2 SQIVND (reference sequence). This CDR3 reads CASRDRGQTNYGYTF. CDR3 DNA sequence: TGTGCCAGCCGGGACAGGGGACAAACTAACTATGGCTACACCTTC.

This clone appeared a few times. The chain employs TRBV6-5 and TRBJ2-5; the D is unclear. V was clipped by 5 bases and J by 2 bases, with 9 bases between them. Germline CDR1 MNHEY, CDR2 SVGAGI. CDR3 size: 13 residues. CDR3 in DNA: TGTGCCAGCAGTGGATTCCATCAAGAGACCCAGTACTTC. Its protein is CASSGFHQETQYF.

V gene TRBV4-1 combines with J gene TRBJ2-7; D may be TRBD1 (6 bases). The V gene's germline CDR1 is MGHRA and CDR2 YSYEKL. V lost 1 base and J lost 3, with 16 bases in between. The CDR3 covers 16 residues. CDR3 sequence (DNA): TGCGCCAGCAGCCAAGCCAGGGGTAGGCGGAACTACGAGCAGTACTTC. Its translation: CASSQARGRRNYEQYF.

The gene calls are TRBV19 and TRBJ2-3, with a possible D match to TRBD1 (6 bases). This CDR3 region has 17 residues. V shed 1 base and J shed 6 bases, with 20 bases lying between them. Germline V gives CDR1 LNHDA, CDR2 SQIVND (reference sequence). The CDR3: CASSIAGTIRMGDTQYF. The CDR3 nucleotides read TGTGCCAGTAGTATAGCGGGGACAATTCGGATGGGGGATACGCAGTATTTT.

As regards this clone: One end of the junction does not line up with germline, which may come from a read error. J is TRBJ2-2 and V is TRBV7-7; no clear D. The CDR3 is made up of 14 amino acids. Germline loops: CDR1 SSHAT, CDR2 FNYEAQ (reference sequence). The CDR3 coding sequence is TGTGCTAGCAGCCCGTCGTTGGGGTTCAGGGAGCTGTTTTTT. Protein: CASSPSLGFRELFF. The variable domain in full, completed from reference TRBV7-7 and TRBJ2-2, reads GAGVSQSPRYKVTKRGQDVTLRCDPISSHATLYWYQQALGQGPEFLTYFNYEAQPDKSGLPSDRFSAERPEGSISTLTIQRTEQRDSAMYRCASSPSLGFRELFFGEGSRLTVL.

This clone was recorded at least ten times. The chain links TRBV30 to TRBJ2-1; 8 bases match TRBD2. The V segment lost 2 bases and the J segment 4 bases; nucleotides outside the gene matches: 7. The CDR3 covers 15 residues. Germline V gives CDR1 GTSNPN, CDR2 SVGIG (reference sequence). For the CDR3, the DNA is TGTGCCTGGAGTTGGATGATAGCGGGGTACAATGAGCAGTTCTTC. Translation: CAWSWMIAGYNEQFF.